This T cell receptor beta chain is from a study of blood T cell repertoires in COVID-19. Study-wide background: PBMCs, B-cell-depleted T cells, or T cells were the source of the cDNA or gDNA that made up the material.

J was trimmed by 8 bases and V by 2 bases; bases with no gene match: 5. Germline V gene lookup returns CDR1 SGHNT and CDR2 YYREEE (reference sequence). There are 14 residues in the CDR3. The data were produced by immunoSEQ multiplex PCR, yet TCRdb's version contains in-frame clones alone and is incomplete. In the table there are about 130,000 clones, about 84% of which are singletons. Source material: peripheral blood. The TCR comes from a woman aged 60-75 years with acute or convalescent COVID-19. V is TRBV5-4 and J is TRBJ2-4, with 9 bases identical to TRBD1. CDR3 loop: CASSLQGAEDIQYF. As DNA, the CDR3 is TGTGCCAGCAGCTTACAGGGGGCTGAGGACATTCAGTACTTC. The full variable domain, completed using reference TRBV5-4 and TRBJ2-4, is ETGVTQSPTHLIKTRGQQVTLRCSSQSGHNTVSWYQQALGQGPQFIFQYYREEENGRGNFPPRFSGLQFPNYSSELNVNALELDDSALYLCASSLQGAEDIQYFGAGTRLSVL.